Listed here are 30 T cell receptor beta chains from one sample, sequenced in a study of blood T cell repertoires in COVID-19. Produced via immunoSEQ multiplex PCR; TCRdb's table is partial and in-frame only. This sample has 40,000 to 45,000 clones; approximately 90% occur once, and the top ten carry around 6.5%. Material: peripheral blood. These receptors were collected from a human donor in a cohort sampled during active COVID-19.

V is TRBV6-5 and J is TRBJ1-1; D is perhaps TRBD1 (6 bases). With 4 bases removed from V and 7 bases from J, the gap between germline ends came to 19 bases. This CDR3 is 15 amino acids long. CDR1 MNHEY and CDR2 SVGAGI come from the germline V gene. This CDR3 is CASSLPMTGGGEAFF. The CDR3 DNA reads TGTGCCAGCAGTTTGCCCATGACAGGAGGTGGTGAAGCTTTCTTT.

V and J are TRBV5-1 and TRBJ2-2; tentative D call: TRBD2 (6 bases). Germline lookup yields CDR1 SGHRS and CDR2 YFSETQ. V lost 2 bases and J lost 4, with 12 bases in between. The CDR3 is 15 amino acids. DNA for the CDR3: TGCGCCAGCAGCTTCCGGGAGCCTCCCACCGGGGAGCTGTTTTTT. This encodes CASSFREPPTGELFF.

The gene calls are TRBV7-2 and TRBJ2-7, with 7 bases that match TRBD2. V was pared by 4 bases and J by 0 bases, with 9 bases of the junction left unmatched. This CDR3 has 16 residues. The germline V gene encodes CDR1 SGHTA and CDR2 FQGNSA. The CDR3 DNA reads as TGTGCCAGCAGCTCCGCGCTAGCGGCAAGCTCCTACGAGCAGTACTTC. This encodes CASSSALAASSYEQYF.

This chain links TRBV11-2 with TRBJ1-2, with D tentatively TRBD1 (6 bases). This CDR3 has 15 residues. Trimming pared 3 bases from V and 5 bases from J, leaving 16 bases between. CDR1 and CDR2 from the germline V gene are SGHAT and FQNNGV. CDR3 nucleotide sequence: TGTGCCAGCAGCTTGGGGGAACAGGGTGTTTATGGCTACACCTTC. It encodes CASSLGEQGVYGYTF.

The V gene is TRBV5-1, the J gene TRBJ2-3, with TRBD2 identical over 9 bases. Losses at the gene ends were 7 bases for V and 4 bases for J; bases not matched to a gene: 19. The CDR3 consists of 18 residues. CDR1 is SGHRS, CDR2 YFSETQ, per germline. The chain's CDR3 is CASPSPPAAGGPPDTQYF. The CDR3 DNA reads TGCGCCAGCCCTTCCCCCCCAGCCGCGGGAGGGCCCCCAGATACGCAGTATTTT.

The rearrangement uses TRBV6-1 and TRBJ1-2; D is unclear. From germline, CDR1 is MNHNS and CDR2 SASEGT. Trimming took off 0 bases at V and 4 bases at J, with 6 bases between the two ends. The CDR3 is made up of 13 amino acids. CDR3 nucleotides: TGTGCCAGCAGTGAAGCCCAGGCCTATGGCTACACCTTC. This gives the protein CASSEAQAYGYTF.

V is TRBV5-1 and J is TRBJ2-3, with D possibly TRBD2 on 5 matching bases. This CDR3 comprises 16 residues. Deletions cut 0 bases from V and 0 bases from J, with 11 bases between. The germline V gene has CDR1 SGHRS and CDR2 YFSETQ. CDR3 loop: CASSLGGSVSTDTQYF. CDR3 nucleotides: TGCGCCAGCAGCTTGGGTGGTAGCGTTAGCACAGATACGCAGTATTTT.

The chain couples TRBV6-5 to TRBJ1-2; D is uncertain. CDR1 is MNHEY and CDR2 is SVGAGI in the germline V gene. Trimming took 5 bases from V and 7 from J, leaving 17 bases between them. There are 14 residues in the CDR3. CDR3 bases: TGTGCCAGCAGTAGACCGGACGGTCGGGGTGGCTACACCTTC. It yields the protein CASSRPDGRGGYTF.

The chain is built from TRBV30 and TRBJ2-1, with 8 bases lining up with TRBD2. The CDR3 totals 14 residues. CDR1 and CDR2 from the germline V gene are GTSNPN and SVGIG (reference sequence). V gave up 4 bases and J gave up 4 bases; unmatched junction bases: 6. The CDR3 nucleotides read TGTGCCTGGACCGCACTAGCGGTTTACAATGAGCAGTTCTTC. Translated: CAWTALAVYNEQFF.

DNA of the CDR3: TGCGCCAGCAGCTCGCTTAGCGGATATGCGAACGAGCAGTACTTC. It translates to CASSSLSGYANEQYF. The V gene is TRBV5-1, the J gene TRBJ2-7, with D possibly being TRBD2 (6 bases). Germline loops: CDR1 SGHRS, CDR2 YFSETQ. The CDR3 is made up of 15 amino acids. V was trimmed by 3 bases and J by 5 bases, leaving 18 bases between them.

The CDR3 nucleotides read TGTGCCAGCAGTTACTCGAGGCTATTTATCGGGGAGCTGTTTTTT. This encodes CASSYSRLFIGELFF. The chain recombines TRBV6-5 with TRBJ2-2; D is undetermined. The V and J ends lost 0 bases and 7 bases respectively, with 12 bases between them. The CDR3 is 15 amino acids. Per germline, CDR1 MNHEY and CDR2 SVGAGI.

The CDR3 DNA reads as TGTGCCTGGCGAACCCAGGTCTCTGGAAACACCATATATTTT. Translated: CAWRTQVSGNTIYF. The chain has TRBV30 and TRBJ1-3; the D is unclear. The CDR3 has 14 amino acids. V lost 5 bases and J lost 0, with 11 bases in between. Germline values: CDR1 GTSNPN, CDR2 SVGIG (reference sequence).

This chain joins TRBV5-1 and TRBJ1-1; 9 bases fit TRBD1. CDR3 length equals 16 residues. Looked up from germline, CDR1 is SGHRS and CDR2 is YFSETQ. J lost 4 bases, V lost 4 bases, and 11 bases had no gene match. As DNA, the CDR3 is TGCGCCAGCAGCCGGGCCACAGGGGGCGCGGGCACTGAAGCTTTCTTT. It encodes CASSRATGGAGTEAFF.

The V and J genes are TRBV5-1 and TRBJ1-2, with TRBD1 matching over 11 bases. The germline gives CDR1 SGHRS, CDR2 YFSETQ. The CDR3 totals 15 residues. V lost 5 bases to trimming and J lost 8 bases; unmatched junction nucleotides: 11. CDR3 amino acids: CASRPPGTGGGGYTF. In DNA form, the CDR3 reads TGCGCCAGCAGACCGCCCGGGACAGGGGGTGGAGGCTACACCTTC.

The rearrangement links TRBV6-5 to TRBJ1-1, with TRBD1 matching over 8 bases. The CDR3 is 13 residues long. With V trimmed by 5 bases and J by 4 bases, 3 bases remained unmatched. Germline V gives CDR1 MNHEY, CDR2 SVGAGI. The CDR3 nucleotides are TGTGCCAGCAGTAGAGACAGGGGCACTGAAGCTTTCTTT. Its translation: CASSRDRGTEAFF.

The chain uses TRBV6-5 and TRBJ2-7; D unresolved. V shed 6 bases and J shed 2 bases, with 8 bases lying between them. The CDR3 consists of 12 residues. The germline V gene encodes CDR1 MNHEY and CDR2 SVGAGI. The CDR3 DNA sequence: TGTGCCAGCAGGACTCTAACCTACGAGCAGTACTTC. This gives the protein CASRTLTYEQYF.

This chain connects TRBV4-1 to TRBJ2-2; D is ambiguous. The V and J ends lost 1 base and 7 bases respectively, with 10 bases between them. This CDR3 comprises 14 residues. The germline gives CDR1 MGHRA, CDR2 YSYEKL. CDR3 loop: CASSQAPSGGELFF. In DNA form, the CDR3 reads TGCGCCAGCAGCCAAGCTCCCTCCGGCGGGGAGCTGTTTTTT.

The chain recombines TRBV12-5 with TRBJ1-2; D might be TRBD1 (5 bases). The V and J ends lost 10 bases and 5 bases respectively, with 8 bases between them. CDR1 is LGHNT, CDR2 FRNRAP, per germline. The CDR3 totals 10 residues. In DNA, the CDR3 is TGTGCTACCCGGGGGTATGGCTACACCTTC. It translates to CATRGYGYTF.

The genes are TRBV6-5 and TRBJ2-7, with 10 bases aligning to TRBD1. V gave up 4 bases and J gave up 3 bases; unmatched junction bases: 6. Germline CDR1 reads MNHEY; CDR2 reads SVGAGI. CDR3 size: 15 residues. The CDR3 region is CASSFRDRGDYEQYF. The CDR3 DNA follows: TGTGCCAGCAGTTTTAGGGACAGGGGAGACTACGAGCAGTACTTC.

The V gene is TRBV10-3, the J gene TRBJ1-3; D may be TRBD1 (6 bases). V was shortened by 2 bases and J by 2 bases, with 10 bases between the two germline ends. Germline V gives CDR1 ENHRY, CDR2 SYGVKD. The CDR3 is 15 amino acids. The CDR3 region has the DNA TGTGCCATCAGTGAGACACAGGGAACTGGAAACACCATATATTTT. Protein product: CAISETQGTGNTIYF.

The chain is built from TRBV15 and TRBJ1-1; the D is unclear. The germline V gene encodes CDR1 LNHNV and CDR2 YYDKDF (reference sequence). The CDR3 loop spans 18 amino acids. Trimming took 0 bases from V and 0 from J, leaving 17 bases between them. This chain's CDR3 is CATSRDLRRIIMNTEAFF. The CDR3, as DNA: TGTGCCACCAGCAGAGATCTGCGAAGAATCATCATGAACACTGAAGCTTTCTTT.

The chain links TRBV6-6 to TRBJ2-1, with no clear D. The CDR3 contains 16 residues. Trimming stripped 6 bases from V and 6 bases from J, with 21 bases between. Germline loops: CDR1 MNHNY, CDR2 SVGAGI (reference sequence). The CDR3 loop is CASSHTPRQELNEQFF. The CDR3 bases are TGTGCCAGCAGCCACACCCCCAGGCAGGAACTCAATGAGCAGTTCTTC.

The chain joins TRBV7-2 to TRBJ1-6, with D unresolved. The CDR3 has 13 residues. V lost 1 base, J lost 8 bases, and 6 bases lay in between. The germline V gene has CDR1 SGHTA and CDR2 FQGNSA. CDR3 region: CASSLERDSPLHF. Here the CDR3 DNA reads TGTGCCAGCAGCTTAGAGAGGGATTCACCCCTCCACTTT.

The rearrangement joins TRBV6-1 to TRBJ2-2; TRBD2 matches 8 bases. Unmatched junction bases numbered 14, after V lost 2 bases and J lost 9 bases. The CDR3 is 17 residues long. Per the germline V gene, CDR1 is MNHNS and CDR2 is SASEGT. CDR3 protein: CASSELDTSGPPRELFF. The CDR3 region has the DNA TGTGCCAGCAGTGAACTCGACACTAGCGGCCCACCGAGGGAGCTGTTTTTT.

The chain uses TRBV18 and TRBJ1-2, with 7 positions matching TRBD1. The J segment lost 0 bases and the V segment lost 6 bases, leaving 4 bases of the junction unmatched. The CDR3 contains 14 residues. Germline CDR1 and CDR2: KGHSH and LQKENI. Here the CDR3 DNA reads TGTGCCAGCTCCGGGACAGCTGCTAACTATGGCTACACCTTC. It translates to CASSGTAANYGYTF.

The CDR3 coding sequence is TGTGCCAGCAGTCCCCGGGACTCTGTCCTGGAGTACTTC. Protein sequence: CASSPRDSVLEYF. V and J are TRBV6-6 and TRBJ2-7; a possible D gene is TRBD2 (6 bases). V was pared by 5 bases and J by 11 bases, with 19 bases between. The CDR3 extends over 13 amino acids. Germline loops: CDR1 MNHNY, CDR2 SVGAGI (reference sequence).

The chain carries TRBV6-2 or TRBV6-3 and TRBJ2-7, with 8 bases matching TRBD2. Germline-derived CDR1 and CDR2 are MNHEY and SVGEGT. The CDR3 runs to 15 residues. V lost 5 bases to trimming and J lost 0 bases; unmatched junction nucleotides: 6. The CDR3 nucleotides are TGTGCCAGCAGTCCGGAGCGGGGGCTCTCCTACGAGCAGTACTTC. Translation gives CASSPERGLSYEQYF.

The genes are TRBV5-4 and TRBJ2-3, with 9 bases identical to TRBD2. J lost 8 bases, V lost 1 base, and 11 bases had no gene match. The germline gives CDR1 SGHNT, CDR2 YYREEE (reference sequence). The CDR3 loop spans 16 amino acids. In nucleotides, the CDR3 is TGTGCCAGCAGCTTGAGTAGACCTAGCGGGAAGGGTACGCAGTATTTT. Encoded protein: CASSLSRPSGKGTQYF.

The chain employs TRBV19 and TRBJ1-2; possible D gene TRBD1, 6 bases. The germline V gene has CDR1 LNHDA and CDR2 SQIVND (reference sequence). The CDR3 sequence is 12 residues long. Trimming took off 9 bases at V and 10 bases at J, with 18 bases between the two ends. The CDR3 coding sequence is TGTGCCAGCAAAATGCGGGGGCAGCTCTACACCTTC. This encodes CASKMRGQLYTF.

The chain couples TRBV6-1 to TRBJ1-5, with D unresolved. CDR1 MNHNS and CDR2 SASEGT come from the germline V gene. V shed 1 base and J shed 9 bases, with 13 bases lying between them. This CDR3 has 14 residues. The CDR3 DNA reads TGTGCCAGCAGTGAAGATGCGTCCCTGCGGCCCCAGCATTTT. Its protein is CASSEDASLRPQHF.